These T cell receptor beta chains were read from a single sample in a study of shared clonotypes between healthy human individuals. Assay: immunoSEQ multiplex PCR; the TCRdb copy retains only in-frame clones and omits some. The data show about 2.3 million clones, with just over 90% seen just once and 0.39% held by the top ten. The sample consisted of naive CD4+ T cells from PBMCs. The receptor set was obtained from a man aged 18-30 years in good health. Some clones in this sample may be carry-over from other donors' samples. CDR3s include the opening cysteine and the closing phenylalanine or tryptophan.

V	J	CDR3
TRBV5-1	TRBJ2-7	CASSLQGQDLNEQYF
TRBV18	TRBJ1-5	CASSPSLEGNQPQHF
TRBV5-1	TRBJ2-5	CASSSVDLETQYF
TRBV9	TRBJ2-5	CASSVGQSQETQYF
TRBV4-2	TRBJ1-1	CASSQQRGTSEAFF
TRBV28	TRBJ2-1	CASSVAGTSYNEQFF
TRBV9	TRBJ1-2	CASSVTGTGIGGYTF
TRBV5-1	-	CASSFSGGTYEQYF
TRBV5-6	TRBJ2-7	CASSYLGGNSYEQYF
TRBV11-3	TRBJ2-1	CASSRGGGPYEQFF
TRBV7-3	TRBJ2-2	CASSPGGNQNTGELFF
TRBV18	TRBJ1-2	CASSPVGSGQAIYGYTF
TRBV4-1	TRBJ2-3	CASSQTEAGEVDTQYF
TRBV13	TRBJ1-1	CASSYGQRNTEAFF